This T cell receptor (beta chain) was sequenced in a study of cytomegalovirus exposure and HLA in healthy donors. Study findings and constraints: TRBV6-2, TRBV6-3 and some other V segments were unresolvable in 87-base-pair reads.

With respect to this clone: Antigen specificity is unknown.

PCR amplification relied on 60 Vbeta primers (plus 13 Jbeta primers). As originally analysed: In a later analysis, the count reached about 82 million unique TCR beta chains, with about 9.9 million shared. The repertoire was sequenced with immunoSEQ multiplex PCR; TCRdb's copy has only in-frame clones and lacks some. D and trimming come from the DNA, and the V and J calls and clone size come from that table. The sample carries 100,000 to 150,000 clones, about 85% recorded once. Germline assignment: CDR1 MDHEN and CDR2 SYDVKM. Trimming removed 5 bases from V and 1 base from J; junction bases left unmatched: 10. The CDR3 length is 16 residues.

Sample: PBMCs. The sequence was collected from a man aged 45 to 65 in good health and CMV-seronegative. The chain couples TRBV28 to TRBJ2-7; 8 nucleotides match TRBD2. The chain's CDR3 is CASSLTNLAGSYEQYF. CDR3 sequence (DNA): TGTGCCAGCAGTCTAACCAATTTAGCGGGATCCTACGAGCAGTACTTC. The variable domain in full, completed from reference TRBV28 and TRBJ2-7, reads DVKVTQSSRYLVKRTGEKVFLECVQDMDHENMFWYRQDPGLGLRLIYFSYDVKMKEKGDIPEGYSVSREKKERFSLILESASTNQTSMYLCASSLTNLAGSYEQYFGPGTRLTVT.